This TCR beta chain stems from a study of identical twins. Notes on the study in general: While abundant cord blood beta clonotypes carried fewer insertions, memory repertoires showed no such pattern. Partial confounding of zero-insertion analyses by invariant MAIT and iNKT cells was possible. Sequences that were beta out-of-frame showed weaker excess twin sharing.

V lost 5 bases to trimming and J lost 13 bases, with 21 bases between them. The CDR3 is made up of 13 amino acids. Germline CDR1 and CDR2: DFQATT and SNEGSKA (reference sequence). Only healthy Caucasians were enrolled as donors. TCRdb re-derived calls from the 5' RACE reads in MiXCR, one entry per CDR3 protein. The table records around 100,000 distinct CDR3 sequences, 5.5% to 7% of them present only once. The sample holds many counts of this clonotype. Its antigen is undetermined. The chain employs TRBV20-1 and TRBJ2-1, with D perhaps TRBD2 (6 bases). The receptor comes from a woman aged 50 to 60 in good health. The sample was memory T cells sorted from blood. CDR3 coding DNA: TGCAGTGCTCCCTCGATGGCGGGAAAAGGCCAGTTCTTC. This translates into CSAPSMAGKGQFF.